A single sample is the source of the 7 T cell receptor beta chains below, sequenced in a study of T cell repertoires in cytomegalovirus infection. Via MiXCR, TCRdb re-called the reads, giving one row per CDR3 protein. The data show some 450,000 distinct CDR3 sequences, roughly 31% seen once. The sequenced material came from PBMCs. All receptors derive from a human donor in good health (CMV status not recorded). Some clones in this sample may be carry-over from other donors' samples.

The chain carries TRBV6-2 or TRBV6-3 and TRBJ2-3, with no clear D. Trimming left V 6 bases short and J 1 base short, with 14 bases between. This CDR3 is built from 15 residues. Germline V gene sequence: CDR1 MNHEY, CDR2 SVGEGT. CDR3 sequence reads: CASRPTRIGTDTQYF. In DNA, the CDR3 is TGTGCCAGCAGACCGACGCGAATCGGCACAGATACGCAGTATTTT.

This clonotype came up many times. The chain recombines TRBV12-3 or TRBV12-4 with TRBJ1-2; no definite D call. The CDR3 is 15 amino acids. V dropped 6 bases and J dropped 4 bases, with 18 bases sitting between them. The chain's CDR3 is CASRYTPEPVYGYTF. DNA for the CDR3: TGTGCCAGCAGATACACTCCAGAACCAGTCTATGGCTACACCTTC.

The chain recombines TRBV7-4 with TRBJ2-7, with 7 positions matching TRBD2. Germline assignment: CDR1 SGHVT and CDR2 SQSDAQ. The junction had 7 bases not matched to a gene; V was cut back by 4 bases and J by 4 bases. This CDR3 has 14 residues. This CDR3 is CASSSSGATYEQYF. The CDR3 bases are TGTGCCAGCAGCTCAAGCGGGGCCACTTACGAGCAGTACTTC.

This clonotype has only a few counts. CDR3 nucleotide sequence: TGTGCCAGTCGCAACGGAGGGGTTATTATGAACACTGAAGCTTTCTTT. This codes for CASRNGGVIMNTEAFF. This chain links TRBV19 with TRBJ1-1; a possible D gene is TRBD1 (5 bases). Germline V CDR1 and CDR2: LNHDA, SQIVND (reference sequence). V was trimmed by 8 bases and J by 0 bases, leaving 19 bases between them. The CDR3 sequence is 16 residues long.

The table lists this clonotype with a few counts. The chain combines TRBV11-2 with TRBJ2-1; the D gene is possibly TRBD2 (7 bases). In germline, CDR1 is SGHAT, CDR2 FQNNGV. Trimming cost V 0 bases and J 7 bases, with 13 bases left between them. This CDR3 spans 15 amino acids. The CDR3 DNA reads TGTGCCAGCAGCTTAGAATTCGGGGGGCGGAATGAGCAGTTCTTC. It translates to CASSLEFGGRNEQFF.

CDR3 DNA: TGTGCCAGCAGTCAATGGGCCACCGGGGAGCTGTTTTTT. It is translated as CASSQWATGELFF. V and J are TRBV7-3 and TRBJ2-2; D is unresolved. Looked up from germline, CDR1 is SGHTA and CDR2 is FQGTGA. The CDR3 runs 13 residues. V shed 6 bases and J shed 4 bases, with 9 bases lying between them. Combining the CDR3 with reference TRBV7-3 and TRBJ2-2 gives the whole variable domain GAGVSQTPSNKVTEKGKYVELRCDPISGHTALYWYRQSLGQGPEFLIYFQGTGAADDSGLPNDRFFAVRPEGSVSTLKIQRTERGDSAVYLCASSQWATGELFFGEGSRLTVL.

The CDR3 DNA sequence: TGTGCCAGCAGTGTTCAAGGCAGCACCTACGAGCAGTACTTC. This codes for CASSVQGSTYEQYF. J is TRBJ2-7 and V is TRBV2; D unclear. Germline CDR1 SNHLY, CDR2 FYNNEI. Trimming removed 4 bases at V and 2 bases at J, with 12 bases between. The CDR3 spans 14 residues.